The entry below describes one TCR beta chain. Other nucleotide sequences in the sample specify the same CDR3. This sample was included in a study of blood T cell repertoires in COVID-19. From germline, CDR1 is SNHLY and CDR2 FYNNEI. Trimming left V 5 bases short and J 7 bases short, with 12 bases between. The CDR3 covers 13 residues. Sequencing used immunoSEQ multiplex PCR; TCRdb keeps in-frame clones, though not all of them. Here the sample spans around 62,000 clones, 70% to 90% being singletons. The rearrangement joins TRBV2 to TRBJ2-1, with D uncertain. Sequenced: peripheral blood. This clonotype was sampled from a man between 50 and 59 years old with acute or convalescent COVID-19. In DNA, the CDR3 is TGTGCCAGCAGTCTGGGCCTCCTAAATGAGCAGTTCTTC. Translated: CASSLGLLNEQFF.